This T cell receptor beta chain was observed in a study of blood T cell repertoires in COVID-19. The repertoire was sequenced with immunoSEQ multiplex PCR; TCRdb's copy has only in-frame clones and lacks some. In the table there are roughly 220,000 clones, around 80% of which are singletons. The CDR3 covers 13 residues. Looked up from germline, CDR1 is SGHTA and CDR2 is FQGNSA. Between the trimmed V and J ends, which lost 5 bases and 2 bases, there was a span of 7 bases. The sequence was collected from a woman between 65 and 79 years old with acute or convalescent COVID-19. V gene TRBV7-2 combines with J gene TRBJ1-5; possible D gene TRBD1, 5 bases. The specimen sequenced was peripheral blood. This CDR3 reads CASSPRGNQPQHF. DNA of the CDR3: TGTGCCAGCAGCCCCAGGGGCAATCAGCCCCAGCATTTT.